This TCR beta chain was retrieved from a study of T cell responses to AZD1222 COVID-19 vaccine. Profiling relied on immunoSEQ multiplex PCR, and the TCRdb table lists in-frame clones only, not all of them. The top ten clones hold about 2.7% of a sample with approximately 150,000 clones, roughly 90% of them seen once. The germline gives CDR1 LNHDA, CDR2 SQIVND (reference sequence). With 8 bases removed from V and 5 bases from J, the gap between germline ends came to 15 bases. CDR3 length equals 13 residues. The TCR comes from an adult in good health. V usage is TRBV19 and J usage is TRBJ1-1; a weak D match, TRBD1 (6 bases). The sequencing here drew on peripheral blood, taken on day 0 of AZD1222 vaccination. For the CDR3, the DNA is TGTGCCAGTGCCTTAACAGGGATTACTGAAGCTTTCTTT. Translated: CASALTGITEAFF.